The next 18 T cell receptor beta chains were all read from a single sample in a study of OX40 agonist ivuxolimab in advanced cancers. The library was produced with the immunoSEQ multiplex PCR assay. In its TCRdb copy, this immuneACCESS table keeps in-frame sequences only and misses some clones. Where compared with another copy, unresolved V genes explain less than half of these, and the others have no known cause. For this sample the table gives tens of thousands of clones, of which approximately 90% were detected only once. The ten largest account for 0.35% to 0.55% of the sample. Here the sequenced sample was CD4+ or CD8+ T cells sorted from blood, taken in a trial of the OX40 agonist ivuxolimab. The source is an adult with an advanced solid tumor such as melanoma, head and neck, liver or kidney cancer.

The chain is built from TRBV27 and TRBJ2-1; 9 bases are shared with TRBD1. Germline V lookup: CDR1 MNHEY, CDR2 SMNVEV (reference sequence). There are 15 residues in the CDR3. The V and J ends lost 4 bases and 6 bases, in that order; junction bases with no gene match: 7. CDR3 coding DNA: TGTGCCAGCAGTTACCGGGACAGGGAGAGCAATGAGCAGTTCTTC. As protein: CASSYRDRESNEQFF.

The chain has TRBV5-1 and TRBJ2-1; 10 bases agree with TRBD2. The junction had 11 bases not matched to a gene; V was cut back by 7 bases and J by 7 bases. The CDR3 spans 15 residues. CDR1 and CDR2 (germline): SGHRS, YFSETQ. The CDR3 DNA reads as TGCGCCAGCGGCCGGAGAGCGGGAGGGCTTAATGAGCAGTTCTTC. It yields the protein CASGRRAGGLNEQFF. Full variable domain (remainder filled in from reference TRBV5-1 and TRBJ2-1): KAGVTQTPRYLIKTRGQQVTLSCSPISGHRSVSWYQQTPGQGLQFLFEYFSETQRNKGNFPGRFSGRQFSNSRSEMNVSTLELGDSALYLCASGRRAGGLNEQFFGPGTRLTVL.

The rearrangement joins TRBV5-1 to TRBJ2-3; 13 bases are shared with TRBD2. This CDR3 contains 15 residues. Losses at the gene ends were 4 bases for V and 7 bases for J; bases not matched to a gene: 6. From germline, CDR1 is SGHRS and CDR2 YFSETQ. CDR3 loop: CASSTGLAGVNTQYF. For the CDR3, the DNA is TGCGCCAGCAGCACCGGACTAGCGGGAGTAAATACGCAGTATTTT.

This sequence joins TRBV5-1 and TRBJ1-6; 7 bases are shared with TRBD1. J lost 6 bases, V lost 4 bases, and 7 bases had no gene match. Germline CDR1 reads SGHRS; CDR2 reads YFSETQ. This CDR3 is 15 amino acids long. The CDR3 loop reads CASSRDQGVNSPLHF. Written as DNA, the CDR3 is TGCGCCAGCAGCCGGGATCAGGGGGTTAATTCACCCCTCCACTTT.

The rearrangement links TRBV7-9 to TRBJ2-5, with D perhaps TRBD1 (6 bases). This CDR3 has 13 amino acids. V lost 5 bases, J lost 0 bases, and 7 bases lay in between. Germline-derived CDR1 and CDR2 are SEHNR and FQNEAQ (reference sequence). The CDR3 is CASSRGNQETQYF. The CDR3 region has the DNA TGTGCCAGCAGCAGGGGGAACCAAGAGACCCAGTACTTC.

The chain combines TRBV5-4 with TRBJ1-4; D is unclear. CDR3 length: 15 residues. V was cut by 1 base and J by 3 bases, with 10 bases left in between. CDR1 SGHNT and CDR2 YYREEE come from the germline V gene (reference sequence). CDR3 in DNA: TGTGCCAGCAGCTTGTTCACTGCGGCTAATGAAAAACTGTTTTTT. It yields the protein CASSLFTAANEKLFF.

The chain carries TRBV29-1 and TRBJ2-7; 8 nucleotides align to TRBD1. CDR3 length: 14 residues. Trimming removed 6 bases from V and 4 bases from J; junction bases left unmatched: 11. The germline CDR1 and CDR2 sequences are SQVTM and ANQGSEA. The chain's CDR3 is CSVAGQGGLYEQYF. For the CDR3, the DNA is TGCAGCGTGGCCGGACAGGGAGGCCTATACGAGCAGTACTTC.

J is TRBJ2-4 and V is TRBV2; D is perhaps TRBD1 or TRBD2 (6 bases each). In germline, CDR1 is SNHLY, CDR2 FYNNEI. The CDR3 contains 14 residues. V lost 4 bases to trimming and J lost 1 base, with 8 bases between them. DNA for the CDR3: TGTGCCAGCAGTGGGGGGGCGGCCAAAAACATTCAGTACTTC. Protein sequence: CASSGGAAKNIQYF.

This clone was counted a single time. The chain links TRBV10-3 to TRBJ2-3; 9 nucleotides align to TRBD1. Germline V lookup: CDR1 ENHRY, CDR2 SYGVKD. Losses at the gene ends were 5 bases for V and 4 bases for J; bases not matched to a gene: 7. CDR3 length: 15 residues. The CDR3 protein is CAISSGTGYPDTQYF. For the CDR3, the DNA is TGTGCCATCAGTTCCGGGACAGGGTACCCAGATACGCAGTATTTT.

This rearrangement joins TRBV2 to TRBJ2-3; TRBD1 is a possible D gene (5 bases). V lost 3 bases and J lost 4, with 23 bases in between. Germline V gene data show CDR1 as SNHLY and CDR2 as FYNNEI. This CDR3 is 18 amino acids long. CDR3: CASSEQGQGPESADTQYF. DNA for the CDR3: TGTGCCAGCAGTGAGCAAGGTCAGGGTCCCGAGAGTGCAGATACGCAGTATTTT.

This clone was picked up one time. The chain uses TRBV6-5 and TRBJ2-3; tentatively, D is TRBD2 (5 bases). The CDR3 is made up of 16 amino acids. In germline, CDR1 is MNHEY, CDR2 SVGAGI. V gave up 0 bases and J gave up 3 bases, with 13 bases separating them. Here the CDR3 DNA reads TGTGCCAGCAGTTACTCGACTCCAACGGGAACAGATACGCAGTATTTT. This encodes CASSYSTPTGTDTQYF.

This clone was seen just once. The chain joins TRBV7-9 to TRBJ1-2; a possible D gene is TRBD1 (5 bases). The CDR3 spans 15 residues. V was clipped by 3 bases and J by 13 bases, with 24 bases between them. Per germline, CDR1 SEHNR and CDR2 FQNEAQ (reference sequence). CDR3 bases: TGTGCCAGCAGCTTCAGTAGAGGGGAAGGTCGTTGGGTCACCTTC. Its translation is CASSFSRGEGRWVTF. Full variable domain (remainder filled in from reference TRBV7-9 and TRBJ1-2): DTGVSQNPRHKITKRGQNVTFRCDPISEHNRLYWYRQTLGQGPEFLTYFQNEAQLEKSRLLSDRFSAERPKGSFSTLEIQRTEQGDSAMYLCASSFSRGEGRWVTFGSGTRLTVV.

This chain links TRBV29-1 with TRBJ2-7; perhaps TRBD2 as D (5 bases). The CDR3 is made up of 12 amino acids. In germline, CDR1 is SQVTM, CDR2 ANQGSEA. Trimming took off 4 bases at V and 2 bases at J, with 9 bases between the two ends. CDR3 loop: CSVVSEAYEQYF. As DNA, the CDR3 is TGCAGCGTTGTATCGGAGGCCTACGAGCAGTACTTC.

CDR3 amino acids: CASSSMTGYMTEAFF. The CDR3, as DNA: TGTGCCAGCAGCTCCATGACGGGGTATATGACTGAAGCTTTCTTT. The chain links TRBV7-8 to TRBJ1-1; no firm D call. V lost 4 bases to trimming and J lost 5 bases, with 17 bases between them. The CDR3 extends over 15 amino acids. Germline CDR1 reads SGHVS; CDR2 reads FQNEAQ.

The V and J genes are TRBV18 and TRBJ1-5; maybe TRBD1 (5 bases). The CDR3 is 14 residues long. The germline V gene has CDR1 KGHSH and CDR2 LQKENI. The V end lost 2 bases, the J end lost 4 bases, and 9 bases lay between the germline ends. CDR3 bases: TGTGCCAGCTCACCAGAGGCAGGGAATCAGCCCCAGCATTTT. Encoded protein: CASSPEAGNQPQHF.

The chain recombines TRBV19 with TRBJ2-3; D is perhaps TRBD1 (6 bases). The germline gives CDR1 LNHDA, CDR2 SQIVND (reference sequence). The V and J ends lost 7 bases and 0 bases respectively, with 14 bases between them. CDR3 length: 15 amino acids. CDR3: CASKATGTSTDTQYF. CDR3 nucleotide sequence: TGTGCCAGTAAGGCGACAGGTACTAGCACAGATACGCAGTATTTT.

The genes are TRBV9 and TRBJ2-1; 13 bases are shared with TRBD2. Germline lookup yields CDR1 SGDLS and CDR2 YYNGEE. The CDR3 contains 17 residues. V was clipped by 0 bases and J by 10 bases; unmatched bases: 10. CDR3: CASSVALGTSGMVEQFF. The CDR3 bases are TGTGCCAGCAGCGTAGCCCTCGGGACTAGCGGGATGGTCGAGCAGTTCTTC.

The chain carries TRBV25-1 and TRBJ2-7; weak D call: TRBD2 (5 bases). Germline loops: CDR1 MGHDK, CDR2 SYGVNS. The CDR3 is 13 amino acids. Trimming removed 2 bases from V and 5 bases from J, with 10 bases in between. The CDR3 loop reads CASSELGIHEQYF. The CDR3 nucleotides read TGTGCCAGCAGTGAACTCGGGATCCACGAGCAGTACTTC.